The 16 T cell receptor beta chains below come from one sample, sequenced in a study of shared clonotypes between healthy human individuals. Here immunoSEQ multiplex PCR was the method, and the copy in TCRdb shows in-frame clones only, minus some. The profile covers about 1.1 million clones, with approximately 80% appearing a single time and about 0.94% taken by the ten largest. Sequenced input: memory CD4+ T cells from PBMCs. Subset defined: CD45RA-negative fraction. The receptors here all came from a man between 18 and 29 years old in good health. Some clones in this sample may be carry-over from other donors' samples.

The chain has TRBV28 and TRBJ1-2; the D is unclear. The CDR3 loop spans 18 amino acids. CDR1 MDHEN and CDR2 SYDVKM come from the germline V gene. V was trimmed by 7 bases and J by 5 bases, leaving 29 bases between them. CDR3 sequence reads: CASTPTSSGGLKGYGYTF. CDR3 sequence (DNA): TGTGCCAGCACCCCGACGTCGTCAGGAGGGCTAAAGGGTTATGGCTACACCTTC.

The chain uses TRBV7-2 and TRBJ2-2, with D possibly being TRBD1 (6 bases). V was trimmed by 6 bases and J by 4 bases, leaving 12 bases between them. The CDR3 covers 14 residues. Germline CDR1 and CDR2: SGHTA and FQGNSA. CDR3 in amino acids: CASRKQGFTGELFF. DNA of the CDR3: TGTGCCAGCAGAAAACAGGGATTCACCGGGGAGCTGTTTTTT.

CDR3 in amino acids: CASSLRLAGDLFF. The CDR3 DNA reads TGTGCCAGCAGCCTAAGACTAGCCGGGGATTTGTTCTTC. The V call is TRBV7-2, the J call TRBJ2-1; 7 positions match TRBD2. The CDR3 sequence is 13 residues long. The V gene's germline CDR1 is SGHTA and CDR2 FQGNSA. The V and J ends lost 5 bases and 15 bases, in that order; junction bases with no gene match: 13. The variable domain in full, with the rest retrieved from reference TRBV7-2 and TRBJ2-1, is GAGVSQSPSNKVTEKGKDVELRCDPISGHTALYWYRQSLGQGLEFLIYFQGNSAPDKSGLPSDRFSAERTGGSVSTLTIQRTQQEDSAVYLCASSLRLAGDLFFGPGTRLTVL.

This clone appeared once. CDR3 sequence: CASSPSGTANQPQHF. The CDR3 DNA reads TGCGCCAGCAGCCCTTCTGGGACAGCTAATCAGCCCCAGCATTTT. The chain combines TRBV5-1 with TRBJ1-5; 7 bases map to TRBD1. CDR1 and CDR2 from the germline V gene are SGHRS and YFSETQ. V lost 4 bases to trimming and J lost 4 bases; unmatched junction nucleotides: 8. CDR3 length: 15 residues.

V is TRBV6-6 and J is TRBJ1-2; D remains ambiguous. Germline V gene sequence: CDR1 MNHNY, CDR2 SVGAGI (reference sequence). This CDR3 is built from 11 residues. V lost 2 bases, J lost 7 bases, and 5 bases lay in between. The CDR3 sequence: CASSYQGGYTF. In DNA form, the CDR3 reads TGTGCCAGCAGTTACCAAGGTGGCTACACCTTC.

The rearrangement uses TRBV5-6 and TRBJ2-5; tentative D call: TRBD1 (5 bases). The V gene's germline CDR1 is SGHDT and CDR2 YYEEEE. V lost 2 bases and J lost 0, with 11 bases in between. This CDR3 comprises 15 residues. The CDR3 reads CASSFGDSDQETQYF. For the CDR3, the DNA is TGTGCCAGCAGCTTCGGAGACAGCGACCAAGAGACCCAGTACTTC.

The V gene is TRBV6-6, the J gene TRBJ2-7; 8 nucleotides align to TRBD2. CDR1 and CDR2 (germline): MNHNY, SVGAGI (reference sequence). The V gene end was trimmed by 6 bases and the J gene end by 3 bases; junction bases not matched to a gene: 7. The CDR3 is 14 residues long. The CDR3 DNA reads as TGTGCCAGCAGCAAGGGACTAGGGTACTACGAGCAGTACTTC. Translated, it gives CASSKGLGYYEQYF.

The V call is TRBV2, the J call TRBJ2-5; no definite D call. Trimming cost V 3 bases and J 1 base, with 6 bases left between them. The CDR3 extends over 13 amino acids. Germline lookup yields CDR1 SNHLY and CDR2 FYNNEI. Here the CDR3 DNA reads TGTGCCAGCAGTGATAACAGCCAAGAGACCCAGTACTTC. Its protein product is CASSDNSQETQYF.

This clone was seen only once. The chain links TRBV6-5 to TRBJ1-2, with 8 bases aligning to TRBD1. The J segment lost 7 bases and the V segment lost 2 bases, leaving 6 bases of the junction unmatched. Germline CDR1 is MNHEY and CDR2 is SVGAGI. The CDR3 is 14 residues long. The CDR3 is CASSYAQGVAGYTF. Here the CDR3 DNA reads TGTGCCAGCAGTTACGCACAGGGGGTGGCTGGCTACACCTTC.

The chain joins TRBV28 to TRBJ2-7; D is perhaps TRBD1 (5 bases). The germline V and J ends were trimmed by 3 bases and 1 base, with 10 bases remaining between them. This CDR3 has 14 amino acids. The germline gives CDR1 MDHEN, CDR2 SYDVKM. The CDR3: CASSFYTGSYEQYF. CDR3 in DNA: TGTGCCAGCAGTTTTTATACAGGTTCCTACGAGCAGTACTTC.

V is TRBV6-6 and J is TRBJ2-2; D may be TRBD2 (6 bases). CDR3 length: 15 residues. The germline CDR1 and CDR2 sequences are MNHNY and SVGAGI (reference sequence). The V and J ends lost 3 bases and 4 bases respectively, with 12 bases between them. The CDR3: CASSYGLTSTGELFF. CDR3 DNA: TGTGCCAGCAGTTATGGACTAACCAGCACCGGGGAGCTGTTTTTT.

Turning to this clone: The sample holds other DNA sequences that translate to the same CDR3. The chain combines TRBV27 with TRBJ2-7, with 7 nucleotides matching TRBD1. After removal of 5 bases from V and 3 bases from J, the junction contained 4 bases not matched to a gene. Looked up from germline, CDR1 is MNHEY and CDR2 is SMNVEV (reference sequence). The CDR3 spans 13 residues. CDR3 nucleotides: TGTGCCAGCAGTCCAGGGGACAGCTACGAGCAGTACTTC. This gives the protein CASSPGDSYEQYF.

The chain recombines TRBV7-2 with TRBJ2-2; D is uncertain. The CDR3 spans 14 residues. CDR1 and CDR2 from the germline V gene are SGHTA and FQGNSA. V gave up 1 base and J gave up 0 bases, with 3 bases separating them. This CDR3 is CASSLVSNTGELFF. For the CDR3, the DNA is TGTGCCAGCAGCTTAGTATCGAACACCGGGGAGCTGTTTTTT.

The rearrangement uses TRBV18 and TRBJ2-5, with D maybe TRBD2 (5 bases). The CDR3 is 15 amino acids. The V gene lost 0 bases and the J gene lost 5 bases, with 13 bases spanning the gap. Germline CDR1 reads KGHSH; CDR2 reads LQKENI. CDR3 DNA sequence: TGTGCCAGCTCACCACCGTTGCGGAGAGGGGAGACCCAGTACTTC. Protein: CASSPPLRRGETQYF. The variable domain in full, with the rest retrieved from reference TRBV18 and TRBJ2-5, is NAGVMQNPRHLVRRRGQEARLRCSPMKGHSHVYWYRQLPEEGLKFMVYLQKENIIDESGMPKERFSAEFPKEGPSILRIQQVVRGDSAAYFCASSPPLRRGETQYFGPGTRLLVL.

This chain connects TRBV6-5 to TRBJ2-2; the match to TRBD2 covers 8 bases. Germline CDR1 MNHEY, CDR2 SVGAGI. V lost 6 bases and J lost 3; bases outside the gene matches: 6. CDR3 length: 15 amino acids. The CDR3 nucleotides read TGTGCCAGCAGCTCCGGGACTAGGGACACCGGGGAGCTGTTTTTT. It is translated as CASSSGTRDTGELFF.

CDR3 sequence: CASSWGKTNQPQHF. The CDR3 DNA reads TGTGCCAGCAGCTGGGGAAAGACAAATCAGCCCCAGCATTTT. The V gene is TRBV7-2, the J gene TRBJ1-5; D is undetermined. CDR3 size: 14 residues. The V end lost 4 bases, the J end lost 4 bases, and 11 bases lay between the germline ends. Per germline, CDR1 SGHTA and CDR2 FQGNSA. Filled out from reference TRBV7-2 and TRBJ1-5, the complete variable domain reads GAGVSQSPSNKVTEKGKDVELRCDPISGHTALYWYRQSLGQGLEFLIYFQGNSAPDKSGLPSDRFSAERTGGSVSTLTIQRTQQEDSAVYLCASSWGKTNQPQHFGDGTRLSIL.